This TCR beta chain derives from a study of cytomegalovirus exposure and HLA in healthy donors. To note about this clone: Its antigen remains unknown.

Everyone who donated was a healthy bone marrow donor. The PCR was carried out with 60 Vbeta primers and 13 Jbeta primers. Only in-frame clones appear in the TCRdb table, and some are missing; sequencing was by immunoSEQ multiplex PCR. The table shows 130,000 or so clones, with roughly four fifths occurring only once. Study findings and constraints: Most of the TCR beta V segments (in an earlier analysis) were productive either about 87% or about 30% of the time.

CDR1 is LNHDA, CDR2 SQIVND, per germline (reference sequence). Trimming took off 7 bases at V and 2 bases at J, with 11 bases between the two ends. CDR3 size: 13 residues. The sequenced sample was PBMCs. J is TRBJ1-2 and V is TRBV19, with D unclear. The receptor was derived from a woman in her sixties in good health and CMV-seronegative. The CDR3 sequence: CASKDEGNYGYTF. CDR3 nucleotides: TGTGCCAGTAAGGACGAGGGAAACTATGGCTACACCTTC. The whole variable domain, filled in from reference TRBV19 and TRBJ1-2, reads DGGITQSPKYLFRKEGQNVTLSCEQNLNHDAMYWYRQDPGQGLRLIYYSQIVNDFQKGDIAEGYSVSREKKESFPLTVTSAQKNPTAFYLCASKDEGNYGYTFGSGTRLTVV.